A selection of T cell receptor beta chains follows, all from one sample in a study of Graves' ophthalmopathy and Graves' hyperthyroidism. MiXCR, applied by TCRdb to the multiplex PCR reads, yields one record per CDR3 protein. The sample lists around 470,000 distinct CDR3 sequences, approximately 14% occurring once. The sequencing sample was made of blood. Receptors originate from a woman in her 30s with Graves' ophthalmopathy. Both conserved end residues are part of each CDR3. Fields, in order: clone size, J gene, CDR3 length, V gene, D gene, CDR3 DNA, CDR3 protein. A D gene is named only where the DNA matches it firmly. Clone sizes are given selectively: once, few, many, or a class where the clone is expanded.

>many|TRBJ1-1|13|TRBV6-1|TRBD1
TGTGCCAGCAGGGAGACAGGGCGCACTGAAGCTTTCTTT
CASRETGRTEAFF
>many|TRBJ2-5|15|TRBV12-5|TRBD2
TGTGCTAGTGGTTTGGTAGCGGGGGGGCAAGAGACCCAGTACTTC
CASGLVAGGQETQYF
>few|TRBJ1-5|12|TRBV28|-
-
CASSFGTGTDNF
>few|TRBJ2-5|15|TRBV5-1|TRBD2
TGCGCCAGCAGCTTCGGGACTAACGTTCAAGAGACCCAGTACTTC
CASSFGTNVQETQYF
>-|TRBJ2-4|14|TRBV28|-
TGTGCCAGCAGTACACCGAATAACAAAAACATTCAGTACTTC
CASSTPNNKNIQYF
>many|TRBJ2-5|14|TRBV9|-
TGTGCCAGCAGCGTAGGACAAACGGGGGAGACCCAGTACTTC
CASSVGQTGETQYF
>many|TRBJ1-1|13|TRBV30|-
TGTGCCTGGAGAGTTGGTCAGAACACTGAAGCTTTCTTT
CAWRVGQNTEAFF
>many|TRBJ2-2|14|TRBV7-2|-
TGTGCCAGCAGCTTAGAAGTTTCCACCGGGGAGCTGTTTTTT
CASSLEVSTGELFF
>-|TRBJ2-4|17|TRBV11-2|-
TGTGCCAGCAGCCAGCTACGGGAGAGGAGGGCCAAAAACATTCAGTACTTC
CASSQLRERRAKNIQYF
>many|TRBJ2-5|14|TRBV2|TRBD1
TGTGCCAGCAGTGGACAGGGCACGGTAAAGACCCAGTACTTC
CASSGQGTVKTQYF
>many|TRBJ1-5|19|TRBV28|-
TGTGCCAGCAGTACACCGGGCCTATCCGACCCTTATAGCAATCAGCCCCAGCATTTT
CASSTPGLSDPYSNQPQHF
>many|TRBJ2-7|15|TRBV9|TRBD2
TGTGCCAGCAGCGTGGGGCGGGAGGCCACCTACGAGCAGTACTTC
CASSVGREATYEQYF
>-|TRBJ1-5|14|TRBV29-1|TRBD1
TGCAGCGTCAGGGGGCGGGGTGCGGATCAGCCCCAGCATTTT
CSVRGRGADQPQHF
>once|TRBJ1-1|17|TRBV3-1|TRBD1
TGTGCCAGCAGTCCTTCGCCGGGACAGGGGGCGAACACTGAAGCTTTCTTT
CASSPSPGQGANTEAFF
>many|TRBJ1-5|18|TRBV19|TRBD1
TGTGCCAGTAGTATTATTAGGGGGACAGGGATTAGCAATCAGCCCCAGCATTTT
CASSIIRGTGISNQPQHF
>-|TRBJ1-5|17|TRBV28|-
TGTGCCAGCAGTTCCCCCGGGGTGGGTCTTAGCAATCAGCCCCAGCATTTT
CASSSPGVGLSNQPQHF
>many|TRBJ2-1|13|TRBV12-3/TRBV12-4|-
TGTGCCAGCACCTTGGGGCACTCCCATGAGCAGTTCTTC
CASTLGHSHEQFF
>few|TRBJ2-7|16|TRBV6-5|TRBD2
TGTGCCAGCAGTTACACCCTAGCGGGAGGGCGCGACGAGCAGTACTTC
CASSYTLAGGRDEQYF
>few|TRBJ2-2|17|TRBV15|-
TGTGCCACCAGCAGAGGTGACCAGGGGATTTGGAGCGGGGAGCTGTTTTTT
CATSRGDQGIWSGELFF
>many|TRBJ2-7|14|TRBV3-1|TRBD2
TGTGCCAGCAGCCCAAGCGGGATAAGGGACGAGCAGTACTTC
CASSPSGIRDEQYF
>many|TRBJ1-1|12|TRBV6-1|-
TGTGCCAGCATACCAGGGTACACTGAAGCTTTCTTT
CASIPGYTEAFF
>-|TRBJ2-7|15|TRBV11-2|-
TGTGCCAGCAGCCCATGTGGGGGGCTCGGTTACGAGCAGTACTTC
CASSPCGGLGYEQYF
>many|TRBJ2-5|13|TRBV7-3|-
TGTGCCAGCAGCGCCGGGGGCGCGGAGACCCAGTACTTC
CASSAGGAETQYF
>many|TRBJ1-2|15|TRBV7-9|-
TGTGCCAGCAGCTATCGGACCGGGAACGATGTGGGCTACACCTTC
CASSYRTGNDVGYTF
>few|TRBJ2-4|13|TRBV19|-
TGTGCCAGTAGGCGGCAAGGGGTGGACATTAAGTACTTC
CASRRQGVDIKYF
>many|TRBJ2-7|14|TRBV9|-
TGTGCCAGCAGCGTAGACGGGATAGGCTACGAGCAGTACTTC
CASSVDGIGYEQYF
>many|TRBJ1-2|16|TRBV6-1|-
TGTGCCAGCAGTGAATTTCAGGGGCCTTCATTATATGGCTACACCTTC
CASSEFQGPSLYGYTF
>many|TRBJ1-1|16|TRBV15|TRBD1
TGTGCCACCAGCACACCAACCGGGACAGGGCGGACTGAAGCTTTCTTT
CATSTPTGTGRTEAFF
>many|TRBJ2-5|13|TRBV5-6|-
TGTGCCAGCAGCTTGGCAGGCCATGAGACCCAGTACTTC
CASSLAGHETQYF
>many|TRBJ1-2|13|TRBV6-5|-
TGTGCCAGCAGTTACCCACGAGCCTATGGCTACACCTTC
CASSYPRAYGYTF
>many|TRBJ1-3|13|TRBV12-3/TRBV12-4|-
TGTGCCAGCAGTTTAGGGCGGAGGGACACCATATATTTT
CASSLGRRDTIYF
>many|TRBJ1-6|15|TRBV6-5|-
TGTGCCAGCAGTTACAGGGATTTTTATAATTCACCCCTCCACTTT
CASSYRDFYNSPLHF
>many|TRBJ2-7|13|TRBV5-1|-
TGCGCCAGCAGCTTGCGGGCCCTCGACGAGCAGTACTTC
CASSLRALDEQYF
>many|TRBJ1-2|15|TRBV19|TRBD1
TGTGCCAGTACTCCCTCCGGGACAGGGCCGAAGGGCTACACCTTC
CASTPSGTGPKGYTF
>many|TRBJ1-5|16|TRBV4-1|TRBD1
TGCGCCAGCAGCCAAGATCCAGGGGGCCGGTTTCAGCCCCAGCATTTT
CASSQDPGGRFQPQHF
>many|TRBJ2-7|14|TRBV12-3/TRBV12-4|TRBD2
TGTGCCAGCAGGCCCCCGGGAGGGCCCTACGAGCAGTACTTC
CASRPPGGPYEQYF
>many|TRBJ2-7|13|TRBV27|TRBD1
TGTGCCAGCAGTTGGACAGGGCCCTACGAGCAGTACTTC
CASSWTGPYEQYF
>many|TRBJ1-2|13|TRBV29-1|-
TGCAGCGTGGCTGACAGGTCCGCCTATGGCTACACCTTC
CSVADRSAYGYTF
>-|TRBJ1-4|14|TRBV12-3/TRBV12-4|-
TGTGCCAGCAGTTTAGGTGGGCTCAATGAAAAACTGTTTTTT
CASSLGGLNEKLFF
>few|TRBJ1-5|15|TRBV12-3/TRBV12-4|TRBD1
TGTGCCAGCAGTTCTGCCGGACAGGGCCGTCAGCCCAAGCATTTT
CASSSAGQGRQPKHF
>-|TRBJ1-1|13|TRBV9|-
TGTGCCAGCAGCCAATTCCCGAACACTGAAGCTTTCTTT
CASSQFPNTEAFF
>many|TRBJ1-1|14|TRBV6-1|-
TGTGCCAGCAGTGAAGCCGCGGGGAACACTGAAGCTTTCTTT
CASSEAAGNTEAFF
>many|TRBJ2-7|12|TRBV19|-
TGTGCCAGTAGCCCGAGGGGCTCCGAGCAGTACTTC
CASSPRGSEQYF
>many|TRBJ2-5|20|TRBV19|TRBD1
TGTGCCAGTAGTCAGCGTCCCGGGACAGGGGGCACCAGGGTTCTAGAGACCCAGTACTTC
CASSQRPGTGGTRVLETQYF
>many|TRBJ2-2|15|TRBV12-3/TRBV12-4|TRBD1
TGTGCCAGCAGGGGAGACAGGGGGGACACCGGGGAGCTGTTTTTT
CASRGDRGDTGELFF
>many|TRBJ1-5|15|TRBV12-3/TRBV12-4|-
TGTGCCAGCAGTTTTAGCGACAGTAGCAATCAGCCCCAGCATTTT
CASSFSDSSNQPQHF
>-|TRBJ2-3|14|TRBV27|-
TGTGCCAGCAGTCCTATAGATAAGCCAGATACGCAGTATTTT
CASSPIDKPDTQYF
>few|TRBJ2-5|15|TRBV7-9|TRBD1
TGTGCCAGCAGCTTTCAGGGACAGGCTCAAGAGACCCAGTACTTC
CASSFQGQAQETQYF
>many|TRBJ1-2|15|TRBV6-1|-
TGTGCCAGCAGCAACTTCCCCAGGGGCAGAGGTGGCTACACCTTC
CASSNFPRGRGGYTF
>many|TRBJ2-2|15|TRBV20-1|-
TGCAGTGCTAGAGATTTAGAGTTGACACCCGGGGAGCTGTTTTTT
CSARDLELTPGELFF
>many|TRBJ2-7|15|TRBV6-5|TRBD1
TGTGCCAGCAGTTACTCGACAGGGAGCTTGTACGAGCAGTACTTC
CASSYSTGSLYEQYF